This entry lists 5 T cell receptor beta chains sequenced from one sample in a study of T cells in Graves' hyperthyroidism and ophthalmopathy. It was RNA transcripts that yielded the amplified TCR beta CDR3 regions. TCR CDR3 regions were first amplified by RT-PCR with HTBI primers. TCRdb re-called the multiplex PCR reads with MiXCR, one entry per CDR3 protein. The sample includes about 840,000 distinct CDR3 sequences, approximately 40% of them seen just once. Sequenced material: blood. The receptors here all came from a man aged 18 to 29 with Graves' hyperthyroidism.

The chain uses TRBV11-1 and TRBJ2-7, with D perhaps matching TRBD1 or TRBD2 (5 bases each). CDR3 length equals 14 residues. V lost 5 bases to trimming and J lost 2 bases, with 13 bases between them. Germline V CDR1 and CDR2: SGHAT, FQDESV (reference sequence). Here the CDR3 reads CASSAPGRAYEQYF. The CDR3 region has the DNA TGTGCCAGCAGCGCGCCGGGACGTGCCTACGAGCAGTACTTC.

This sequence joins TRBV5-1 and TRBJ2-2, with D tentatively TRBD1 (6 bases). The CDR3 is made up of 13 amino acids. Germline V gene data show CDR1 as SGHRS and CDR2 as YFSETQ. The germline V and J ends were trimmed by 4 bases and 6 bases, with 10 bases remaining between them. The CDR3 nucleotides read TGCGCCAGCAGCCTCAGGGGCTCCGGGGAGCTGTTTTTT. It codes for CASSLRGSGELFF.

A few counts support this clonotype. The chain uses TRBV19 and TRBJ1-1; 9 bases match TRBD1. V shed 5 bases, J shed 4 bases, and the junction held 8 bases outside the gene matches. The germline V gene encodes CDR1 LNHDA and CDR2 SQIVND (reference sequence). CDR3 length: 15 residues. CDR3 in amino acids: CASSSPGTGPTEAFF. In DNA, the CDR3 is TGTGCCAGTAGTTCCCCCGGGACAGGGCCCACTGAAGCTTTCTTT.

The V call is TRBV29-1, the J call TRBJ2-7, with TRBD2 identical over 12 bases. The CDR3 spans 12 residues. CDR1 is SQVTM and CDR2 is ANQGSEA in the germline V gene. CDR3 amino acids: CRRLAGVYEQYF. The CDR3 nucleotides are TGCAGAAGACTAGCGGGAGTCTACGAGCAGTACTTC.

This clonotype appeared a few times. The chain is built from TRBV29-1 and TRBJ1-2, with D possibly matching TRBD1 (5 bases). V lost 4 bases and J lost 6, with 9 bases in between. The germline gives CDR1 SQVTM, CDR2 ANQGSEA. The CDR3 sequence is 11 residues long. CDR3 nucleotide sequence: TGCAGCGTTGTCCAGGGCAATGGCTACACCTTC. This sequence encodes CSVVQGNGYTF.